The 11 T cell receptor beta chains below all came from one sample that was sequenced in a study of cytomegalovirus exposure and HLA in healthy donors. Both 60 Vbeta primers and 13 Jbeta primers went into the PCR. Profiling relied on immunoSEQ multiplex PCR, and the TCRdb table lists in-frame clones only, not all of them. The top ten hold 5.5% to 7% of the sample, which has some 75,000 clones, more than 60% seen once. The source material was PBMCs. The receptor source for this set is a man between 18 and 29 years old in good health and CMV-seropositive.

The gene calls are TRBV25-1 and TRBJ2-7, with 9 nucleotides matching TRBD1. Germline loops: CDR1 MGHDK, CDR2 SYGVNS. This CDR3 contains 15 residues. V dropped 8 bases and J dropped 1; count of bases not matched to a gene: 9. The CDR3 loop is CASPKYRGRSYEQYF. DNA for the CDR3: TGTGCCAGCCCGAAATACAGGGGGCGATCCTACGAGCAGTACTTC.

The V call is TRBV13, the J call TRBJ2-1, with 12 bases fitting TRBD2. This CDR3 spans 14 amino acids. With 1 base clipped from V and 12 bases from J, the junction kept 4 bases outside the gene matches. Germline assignment: CDR1 PRHDT and CDR2 FYEKMQ (reference sequence). The CDR3 nucleotides read TGTGCCAGCAGCTTAGCAAGGACTAGCGGGGTGCAGTTCTTC. This encodes CASSLARTSGVQFF.

The rearrangement links TRBV28 to TRBJ1-5, with D maybe TRBD1 (5 bases). Trimming removed 10 bases from V and 4 bases from J, with 17 bases in between. This CDR3 spans 14 amino acids. Germline V gives CDR1 MDHEN, CDR2 SYDVKM. The CDR3 DNA reads TGTGCCACAGTTGGCACAGGCCCAAATCAGCCCCAGCATTTT. This encodes CATVGTGPNQPQHF.

V and J are TRBV19 and TRBJ2-1; unclear D gene. Germline CDR1 and CDR2: LNHDA and SQIVND (reference sequence). V lost 5 bases, J lost 6 bases, and 14 bases lay in between. The CDR3 sequence is 14 residues long. CDR3 loop: CASSPRHLGNEQFF. The CDR3 DNA sequence: TGTGCCAGTAGTCCGAGACATTTGGGCAATGAGCAGTTCTTC.

The chain links TRBV5-4 to TRBJ2-5; 12 positions match TRBD2. The CDR3 sequence is 16 residues long. Germline V gene lookup returns CDR1 SGHNT and CDR2 YYREEE (reference sequence). The V and J ends lost 0 bases and 5 bases, in that order; junction bases with no gene match: 5. In nucleotides, the CDR3 is TGTGCCAGCAGCTTGGCAACTAGCGGGAGGCATGAGACCCAGTACTTC. Its protein is CASSLATSGRHETQYF.

The chain uses TRBV28 and TRBJ1-2; TRBD1 matches at 7 bases. The CDR3 has 13 residues. The germline gives CDR1 MDHEN, CDR2 SYDVKM. Trimming took 6 bases from V and 8 from J; bases not matched to a gene: 9. The CDR3 DNA follows: TGTGCCAGCAGCTCCTCAGGGGGGATCGGCTACACCTTC. This encodes CASSSSGGIGYTF.

The chain joins TRBV28 to TRBJ2-7; 11 positions agree with TRBD2. V shed 6 bases and J 4 bases; nucleotides not matched to a gene: 11. The CDR3 runs 16 residues. Germline CDR1 and CDR2: MDHEN and SYDVKM. Written as DNA, the CDR3 is TGTGCCAGCAGCTCACTAGCGGGGGAGGTGTTGTACGAGCAGTACTTC. This codes for CASSSLAGEVLYEQYF. Drawing the rest from reference TRBV28 and TRBJ2-7, the complete variable domain is DVKVTQSSRYLVKRTGEKVFLECVQDMDHENMFWYRQDPGLGLRLIYFSYDVKMKEKGDIPEGYSVSREKKERFSLILESASTNQTSMYLCASSSLAGEVLYEQYFGPGTRLTVT.

The sample holds a few counts of this clone. The chain has TRBV9 and TRBJ1-5; a possible D gene is TRBD1 (6 bases). Trimming pared 4 bases from V and 3 bases from J, leaving 14 bases between. Per the germline V gene, CDR1 is SGDLS and CDR2 is YYNGEE. This CDR3 spans 15 amino acids. CDR3 protein: CASSTTDRANQPQHF. CDR3 nucleotide sequence: TGTGCCAGCAGCACGACGGACAGAGCCAATCAGCCCCAGCATTTT.

The V call is TRBV28, the J call TRBJ1-5; 7 bases fit TRBD1. After removal of 5 bases from V and 5 bases from J, the junction contained 6 bases not matched to a gene. CDR3 length equals 14 residues. CDR1 is MDHEN, CDR2 SYDVKM, per germline. The CDR3 DNA reads as TGTGCCAGCAGTAAGGGGGCGAGACATCAGCCCCAGCATTTT. This encodes CASSKGARHQPQHF.

The rearrangement links TRBV29-1 to TRBJ1-2, with D possibly being TRBD1 (6 bases). Germline CDR1 reads SQVTM; CDR2 reads ANQGSEA. The ends were cut back, 4 bases at V and 4 bases at J, with 10 bases in the middle. The CDR3 loop spans 12 amino acids. The CDR3 coding sequence is TGCAGCGTTGGGGGGGGGCCCTATGGCTACACCTTC. This codes for CSVGGGPYGYTF.

There are a few counts of this clone. The chain couples TRBV10-2 to TRBJ1-4, with 9 bases matching TRBD1. The length of the CDR3 is 14 residues. Germline values: CDR1 WSHSY, CDR2 SAAADI. V gave up 6 bases and J gave up 7 bases; unmatched junction bases: 6. CDR3 sequence (DNA): TGCGCCAGCAGCCAACAGGGGGCTGTTGAAAAACTGTTTTTT. Its protein is CASSQQGAVEKLFF.